This T cell receptor (beta chain) came from a study of blood T cells in healthy people across ages. CDR1 and CDR2 from the germline V gene are ENHRY and SYGVKD. This CDR3 comprises 13 residues. V lost 6 bases to trimming and J lost 8 bases, with 15 bases between them. Together with a sample-barcoded 5' primer, a J-beta primer mix was included in a second PCR lasting about 6 to 11 cycles. TCRdb re-called the 5' RACE reads with MiXCR, one entry per CDR3 protein. Of hundreds of thousands of distinct CDR3 sequences listed, around 52% were seen once; the top ten hold less than 15%. This receptor was obtained from an elderly woman in good health. J is TRBJ2-3 and V is TRBV10-3; D call uncertain. Sequencing input: blood. For the CDR3, the DNA is TGTGCCATCAGCTTCTTGGGTTCAGGTACGCAGTATTTT. Its translation: CAISFLGSGTQYF.